This T cell receptor (beta chain) was sequenced during a study of human T cells and chemical hapten exposure. Study at large: In the sensitization step, 2% DPC was placed on roughly 2 cm by roughly 2 cm of upper inner arm skin. Patch tests put 0.01% DPC on the upper back, read at 6 days. Study-wide results and limits: The immune response of these alopecia patients might not match healthy individuals'.

This clonotype was detected ten times or more. No antigen is known for it. Between the trimmed V and J ends, which lost 3 bases and 2 bases, there was a span of 6 bases. The CDR3 runs 13 residues. CDR1 is KGHSH and CDR2 is LQKENI in the germline V gene. As for time point: pre-sensitization, week 0. Treatment given: therapeutic diphenylcyclopropenone sensitization with weekly scalp DPC. TCRdb passed the RACE reads through MiXCR, listing each CDR3 protein once. Counted here are more than 300,000 distinct CDR3 sequences, 5.1% occurring once; the ten biggest clones make up just over 2.5%. The rearrangement uses TRBV18 and TRBJ2-3; no clear D. The TCR comes from a woman in her forties or fifties with alopecia areata. Some clones in this sample may be carry-over from other donors' samples. The source was whole blood, collected in connection with sensitization to the hapten diphenylcyclopropenone (DPC). The CDR3 DNA reads as TGTGCCAGCTCACCGGCCAACACAGATACGCAGTATTTT. Protein sequence: CASSPANTDTQYF.